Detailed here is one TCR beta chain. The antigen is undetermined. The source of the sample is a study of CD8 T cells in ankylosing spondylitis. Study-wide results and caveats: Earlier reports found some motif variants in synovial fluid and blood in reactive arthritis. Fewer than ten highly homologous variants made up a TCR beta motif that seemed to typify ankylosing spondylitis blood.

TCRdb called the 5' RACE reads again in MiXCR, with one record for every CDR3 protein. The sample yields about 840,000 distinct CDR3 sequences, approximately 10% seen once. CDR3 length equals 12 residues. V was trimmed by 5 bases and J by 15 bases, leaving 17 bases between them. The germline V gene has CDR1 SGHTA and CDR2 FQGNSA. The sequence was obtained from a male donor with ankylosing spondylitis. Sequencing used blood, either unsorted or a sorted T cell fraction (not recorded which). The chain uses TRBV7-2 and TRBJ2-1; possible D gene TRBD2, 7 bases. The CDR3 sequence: CASSEGGERGFF. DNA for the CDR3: TGTGCCAGCAGCGAGGGGGGCGAGCGGGGGTTCTTC.